The 2 T cell receptor beta chains presented below share a single source sample, sequenced in a study of long-term antiretroviral therapy in people with HIV. Assay version v3.0 of immunoSEQ was used, and it was run at survey level. Here immunoSEQ multiplex PCR was the method, and the copy in TCRdb shows in-frame clones only, minus some. The sample records roughly 33,000 clones, over 65% being singletons. This material consisted of unsorted PBMCs, taken 2 years after starting antiretroviral therapy. The receptors originated from a woman in her forties or fifties with HIV.

The chain has TRBV7-8 and TRBJ1-5; 8 bases line up with TRBD1. The trim removed 5 bases at V and 3 bases at J, leaving 6 bases unmatched. Looked up from germline, CDR1 is SGHVS and CDR2 is FQNEAQ. This CDR3 has 15 residues. The CDR3 protein is CASSPGQANNQPQHF. In DNA, the CDR3 is TGTGCCAGCAGCCCGGGACAGGCAAACAATCAGCCCCAGCATTTT.

V and J are TRBV7-9 and TRBJ2-7, with TRBD1 identical over 7 bases. Germline lookup yields CDR1 SEHNR and CDR2 FQNEAQ (reference sequence). V shed 5 bases, J shed 3 bases, and the junction held 7 bases outside the gene matches. This CDR3 comprises 14 residues. CDR3 region: CASSPGQRNYEQYF. The CDR3 DNA is TGTGCCAGCAGCCCGGGACAGCGAAACTACGAGCAGTACTTC.